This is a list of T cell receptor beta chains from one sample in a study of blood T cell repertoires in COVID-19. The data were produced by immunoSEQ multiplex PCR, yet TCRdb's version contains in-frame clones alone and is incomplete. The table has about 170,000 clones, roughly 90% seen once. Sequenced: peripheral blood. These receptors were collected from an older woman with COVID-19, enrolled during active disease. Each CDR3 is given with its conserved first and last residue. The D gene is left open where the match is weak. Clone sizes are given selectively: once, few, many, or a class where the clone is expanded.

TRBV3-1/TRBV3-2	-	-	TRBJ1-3	TGTGCCAGCACAGTAGGCGCGGTCTCTGGAAACACCATATATTTT	CASTVGAVSGNTIYF
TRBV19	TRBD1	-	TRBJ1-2	TGTGCCAGTAGGCGGACAGGGAACTATGGCTACACCTTC	CASRRTGNYGYTF
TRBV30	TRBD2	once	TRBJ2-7	TGTGCCTGGAGTGTTGGCGGGAGTTTTGACGAGCAGTACTTC	CAWSVGGSFDEQYF
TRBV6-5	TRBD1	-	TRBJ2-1	TGTGCCACCAGACAGGGATCCTACAATGAGCAGTTCTTC	CATRQGSYNEQFF
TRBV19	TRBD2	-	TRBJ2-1	TGTGCCAGTAGTATTCTATCGGGACTAGCGGGAGGAAATGAGCAGTTCTTC	CASSILSGLAGGNEQFF
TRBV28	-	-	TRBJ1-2	TGTGCCAGCAGTTTATCAGGGGCCCTTGGAGGCTACACCTTC	CASSLSGALGGYTF
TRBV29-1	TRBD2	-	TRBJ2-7	TGCAGCGTTGACCACCCCTCGGGACTAGCCTACGAGCAGTACTTC	CSVDHPSGLAYEQYF
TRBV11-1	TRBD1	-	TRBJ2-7	TGTGCCAGCAGCTTAACAGGGGGCTACGAGCAGTACTTC	CASSLTGGYEQYF
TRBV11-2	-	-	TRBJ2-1	TGTGCCAGCAGCTTGGGGGGAGAGTACAATGAGCAGTTCTTC	CASSLGGEYNEQFF
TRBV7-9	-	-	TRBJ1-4	TGTGCCAGCAGCCCCCCAGGGACTAATGAAAAACTGTTTTTT	CASSPPGTNEKLFF
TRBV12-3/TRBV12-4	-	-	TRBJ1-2	TGTGCCAGCAGTAGATCCAGGGATAACGGCTACACCTTC	CASSRSRDNGYTF
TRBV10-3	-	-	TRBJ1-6	TGTGCCATCAGGGGTACAGGGCCTAATTCACCCCTCCACTTT	CAIRGTGPNSPLHF
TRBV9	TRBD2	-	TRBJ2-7	TGTGCCAGCAGCCGATGGACTAGCGGGGCCTTTCCCTACGAGCAGTACTTC	CASSRWTSGAFPYEQYF
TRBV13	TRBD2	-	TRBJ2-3	TGTGCCAGCAGCGGAACGGGACTAGCGGGAGGGCTGACCACAGATACGCAGTATTTT	CASSGTGLAGGLTTDTQYF
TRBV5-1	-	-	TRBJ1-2	TGCGCCAGCAGCTTGGAACAGGGCGGCTATGGCTACACCTTC	CASSLEQGGYGYTF
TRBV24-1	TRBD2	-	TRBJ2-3	TGTGCCACCAGTGACCAACTAGCGGACAGCACAGATACGCAGTATTTT	CATSDQLADSTDTQYF
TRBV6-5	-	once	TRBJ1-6	TGTGCCAGCAGGAGCTCCTATAATTCACCCCTCCACTTT	CASRSSYNSPLHF
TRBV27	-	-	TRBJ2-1	TGTGCCAGCAGTTTTCGGGTAATGGCATCCTACAATGAGCAGTTCTTC	CASSFRVMASYNEQFF
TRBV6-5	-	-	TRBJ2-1	TGTGCCAGCAGTTACTCCCGGGGGGCGCGGAATGAGCAGTTCTTC	CASSYSRGARNEQFF
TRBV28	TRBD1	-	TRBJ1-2	TGTGCCAGCAGCCCCCCGGACAGGCTTTCCTATGGCTACACCTTC	CASSPPDRLSYGYTF